A single sample is the source of the 16 T cell receptor beta chains below, sequenced in a study of neurological immune-mediated disorders. MiXCR, applied by TCRdb to the 5' RACE reads, yields one record per CDR3 protein. This sample has about 69,000 distinct CDR3 sequences; around 3.9% occur once, and the top ten carry around 1.3%. The specimen was PBMCs. All receptors come from a man aged 25-40 years with multiple sclerosis.

This clonotype has ten or more counts. The chain links TRBV7-9 to TRBJ2-1, with D possibly being TRBD1 (6 bases). V lost 7 bases and J 4 bases, leaving 11 bases between the germline ends. Germline CDR1 and CDR2: SEHNR and FQNEAQ (reference sequence). The CDR3 has 13 residues. The CDR3 region has the DNA TGTGCCAGCAACCCGGACAGATACAATGAGCAGTTCTTC. Amino acids: CASNPDRYNEQFF. Combining the CDR3 with reference TRBV7-9 and TRBJ2-1 gives the whole variable domain DTGVSQNPRHKITKRGQNVTFRCDPISEHNRLYWYRQTLGQGPEFLTYFQNEAQLEKSRLLSDRFSAERPKGSFSTLEIQRTEQGDSAMYLCASNPDRYNEQFFGPGTRLTVL.

The sample holds many counts of this clonotype. The CDR3 DNA reads TGTGCCAGCAGTTTTGAAGCGAACACTGAAGCTTTCTTT. Its protein product is CASSFEANTEAFF. The chain combines TRBV27 with TRBJ1-1; D is unresolved. The CDR3 loop spans 13 amino acids. The germline gives CDR1 MNHEY, CDR2 SMNVEV (reference sequence). V gave up 3 bases and J gave up 1 base, with 6 bases separating them.

Ten or more counts support this clonotype. The chain couples TRBV20-1 to TRBJ2-7; 7 bases match TRBD1. From germline, CDR1 is DFQATT and CDR2 SNEGSKA (reference sequence). J lost 5 bases, V lost 5 bases, and 6 bases had no gene match. The length of the CDR3 is 12 residues. CDR3 coding DNA: TGCAGTGCTGTACAGGGGTCCCACGAGCAGTACTTC. Its protein product is CSAVQGSHEQYF.

In this sample, this clonotype turned up many times. The rearrangement links TRBV7-3 to TRBJ1-2, with D unclear. V was shortened by 0 bases and J by 6 bases, with 8 bases between the two germline ends. Looked up from germline, CDR1 is SGHTA and CDR2 is FQGTGA. This CDR3 spans 13 amino acids. CDR3 residues: CASSLTIGHGYTF. The CDR3 DNA is TGTGCCAGCAGCTTAACCATCGGTCATGGCTACACCTTC.

This clonotype was seen repeatedly, ten times or more. The chain couples TRBV25-1 to TRBJ1-1; D is unclear. Germline CDR1 MGHDK, CDR2 SYGVNS. The CDR3 spans 13 residues. Trimming cost V 4 bases and J 4 bases, with 10 bases left between them. CDR3: CASSGDSGTEAFF. The CDR3 nucleotides read TGTGCCAGCAGTGGGGATTCAGGCACTGAAGCTTTCTTT.

There are many counts of this clonotype. This chain joins TRBV12-3 or TRBV12-4 and TRBJ1-1, with 7 bases that match TRBD1. The CDR3 is 14 amino acids. Trimming took 4 bases from V and 3 from J; bases not matched to a gene: 5. This CDR3 reads CASSWTGTDTEAFF. CDR3 nucleotides: TGTGCCAGCAGTTGGACAGGTACGGACACTGAAGCTTTCTTT.

Many counts were recorded for this clonotype. The V gene is TRBV7-2, the J gene TRBJ2-6, with TRBD2 as a possible D gene (5 bases). Germline V CDR1 and CDR2: SGHTA, FQGNSA. The CDR3 loop spans 15 amino acids. V lost 3 bases and J 0 bases, leaving 6 bases between the germline ends. CDR3 sequence (DNA): TGTGCCAGCAGCTTCGGGAACTCTGGGGCCAACGTCCTGACTTTC. Translated: CASSFGNSGANVLTF.

Ten or more counts support this clonotype. The rearrangement joins TRBV5-1 to TRBJ2-3; 7 positions match TRBD2. With 5 bases clipped from V and 1 base from J, the junction kept 4 bases outside the gene matches. Germline CDR1 reads SGHRS; CDR2 reads YFSETQ. The CDR3 runs 14 residues. DNA of the CDR3: TGCGCCAGCAGTGGTGCGGGGGGCACAGATACGCAGTATTTT. Translating it yields CASSGAGGTDTQYF.

This clonotype has a handful of counts. Its ends do not fully match the called genes, so a read error is possible. The chain recombines TRBV12-3 or TRBV12-4 with TRBJ1-5, with TRBD1 identical over 8 bases. CDR3 length: 16 residues. The CDR3 loop reads CASSLTAGGVNQPQNF. In nucleotides, the CDR3 is TGTGCCAGCAGTTTAACGGCAGGGGGCGTTAATCAGCCCCAGAATTTT.

This clonotype was counted only a few times. V is TRBV4-3 and J is TRBJ2-4; TRBD1 or TRBD2 may be the D gene (7 bases each). The ends were cut back, 4 bases at V and 6 bases at J, with 13 bases in the middle. The CDR3 totals 14 residues. Germline CDR1 and CDR2: LGHNA and YSLEER. CDR3 DNA: TGCGCCAGCAGCCCTCAGGGGGGGGGAAACATTCAGTACTTC. Residues: CASSPQGGGNIQYF.

This clonotype was picked up many times. The chain carries TRBV4-1 and TRBJ1-5; 9 nucleotides line up with TRBD1. J was trimmed by 6 bases and V by 0 bases; bases with no gene match: 3. The CDR3 sequence is 15 residues long. Germline V gives CDR1 MGHRA, CDR2 YSYEKL. The CDR3 loop is CASSQDLGQGQPQHF. The DNA for the CDR3 is TGCGCCAGCAGCCAAGATTTGGGACAGGGTCAGCCCCAGCATTTT.

A few counts support this clonotype. V is TRBV3-1 and J is TRBJ1-6, with D possibly matching TRBD1 (5 bases). The CDR3 spans 15 residues. Trimming shortened V by 1 base and J by 9 bases, and 13 bases separated the two germline ends. Germline CDR1 and CDR2: LGHDT and YNNKEL (reference sequence). The CDR3 loop reads CASSQVRQTPSPLHF. The CDR3 DNA reads as TGTGCCAGCAGCCAAGTAAGACAGACCCCTTCACCCCTCCACTTT.

This clonotype was recorded at least ten times. The gene calls are TRBV13 and TRBJ1-1; 8 bases line up with TRBD1. The CDR3 runs to 16 residues. Germline V lookup: CDR1 PRHDT, CDR2 FYEKMQ (reference sequence). J gave up 6 bases and V 5 bases, and 14 bases lay outside the gene matches. This CDR3 is CASSAGHLTGVAEAFF. In DNA, the CDR3 is TGTGCCAGCAGCGCAGGACACCTGACAGGGGTCGCTGAAGCTTTCTTT.

The sample holds many counts of this clonotype. CDR3 coding DNA: TGTGCCAGCAGGGGGGACCATGTAAACCCCAATGAGCAGTTCTTC. Its translation: CASRGDHVNPNEQFF. This chain connects TRBV6-6 to TRBJ2-1; D may be TRBD1 or TRBD2 (5 bases each). The CDR3 loop spans 15 amino acids. V was trimmed by 6 bases and J by 6 bases, leaving 18 bases between them. Germline V CDR1 and CDR2: MNHNY, SVGAGI (reference sequence).

Ten or more counts support this clonotype. The chain employs TRBV20-1 and TRBJ1-1, with 7 bases identical to TRBD1. Germline loops: CDR1 DFQATT, CDR2 SNEGSKA (reference sequence). The CDR3 runs 16 residues. The V and J ends lost 6 bases and 6 bases, in that order; junction bases with no gene match: 19. DNA for the CDR3: TGCAGTGCCCCCTATGCAGGGGGACTGGCGGTCTCTGAAGCTTTCTTT. Its translation is CSAPYAGGLAVSEAFF.

J is TRBJ2-7 and V is TRBV20-1; possibly TRBD2 for D (7 bases). This CDR3 is built from 15 residues. Germline CDR1 and CDR2: DFQATT and SNEGSKA (reference sequence). Trimming took off 2 bases at V and 7 bases at J, with 21 bases between the two ends. DNA of the CDR3: TGCAGTGCTAGACCCATGGGGGCGGGGGTAGGGGAGCAGTACTTC. Protein: CSARPMGAGVGEQYF.